What follows is one TCR beta chain and its context. The source of the sample is a study of blood T cell repertoires in COVID-19. In the original analysis: Amplification of reference gene primers was used by the study to estimate nucleated cell counts. Only in-frame clones appear in the TCRdb table, and some are missing; sequencing was by immunoSEQ multiplex PCR. V, J and clone size reflect that table, while D and trimming were determined from the DNA. The data contain about 220,000 clones, around 88% of them singletons. Those enrolled, adults aged roughly 18 to 89 years, came from some 25 US areas. Germline trimming cut 0 bases from V and 3 bases from J; bases unmatched to any gene: 8. The germline V gene encodes CDR1 MNHEY and CDR2 SVGEGT. The CDR3 runs 18 residues.

The clonotype originates from a woman aged 45-59 years with acute COVID-19. This rearrangement joins TRBV6-2 or TRBV6-3 to TRBJ2-2; 9 bases agree with TRBD2. The sample comprised PBMCs or T cells enriched from blood (not recorded which). Here the CDR3 DNA reads TGTGCCAGCAGTTACTCCCCCAGGGGCGGGGGGGACACCGGGGAGCTGTTTTTT. This translates into CASSYSPRGGGDTGELFF.